This TCR beta chain was identified in a study of cytomegalovirus exposure and HLA in healthy donors. About the research overall: A subsequent analysis reported that the roughly 130 validation repertoires were produced on the same platform that had also been used for the roughly 710 first-cohort repertoires.

The donors belonged to the roughly 110-subject validation cohort, separate from the roughly 650-subject first cohort. Profiling relied on immunoSEQ multiplex PCR, and the TCRdb table lists in-frame clones only, not all of them. Altogether 110,000 to 150,000 clones are present, about 94% being singletons, with the ten largest covering approximately 2%. Study findings and constraints: Researchers catalogued roughly 170 TCR beta chains as cytomegalovirus-associated.

With V trimmed by 0 bases and J by 4 bases, 5 bases remained unmatched. This CDR3 contains 16 residues. Germline CDR1 reads MGHRA; CDR2 reads YSYEKL. In regard to this clone: Its antigen is unidentified.

This rearrangement joins TRBV4-1 to TRBJ2-1, with 8 bases lining up with TRBD2. The TCR originated in a man between 18 and 29 years old in good health and CMV-seropositive. The sample was PBMCs. The CDR3 DNA is TGCGCCAGCAGCCAAGAGCTCCGGGAGGGATACAATGAGCAGTTCTTC. Translation gives CASSQELREGYNEQFF.